This T cell receptor (beta chain) was recorded in a study of cytomegalovirus exposure and HLA in healthy donors. Generated by immunoSEQ multiplex PCR, the TCRdb table keeps only in-frame clones and is missing some. The sample lists hundreds of thousands of clones; 80% to 90% were seen once. Whole-study findings and limits: Altogether, 164 TCR beta chains were recorded as cytomegalovirus-associated.

Details on this clone: As yet, its antigen is unknown.

The sequenced sample consisted of PBMCs. The TCR sequence derives from a young woman in good health and CMV-seronegative.

This CDR3 is CSVEDYGRHTDTQYF. The CDR3 DNA is TGCAGCGTTGAAGACTATGGTAGACACACAGATACGCAGTATTTT. The chain joins TRBV29-1 to TRBJ2-3; no clear D gene. Germline values: CDR1 SQVTM, CDR2 ANQGSEA. Trimming left V 0 bases short and J 2 bases short, with 12 bases between. The CDR3 consists of 15 residues.